A selection of T cell receptor beta chains follows, all from one sample in a study of blood T cell repertoires in COVID-19. Assay used: immunoSEQ multiplex PCR; TCRdb lists only in-frame clones, some missing. Of some 150,000 clones in the sample, around 90% were seen once. The sample comprised peripheral blood. The receptor source for this set is a woman in her sixties with active or convalescent COVID-19. The CDR3 runs from the conserved cysteine through the conserved F or W. The order of the fields is CDR3 protein, CDR3 DNA, clone size, J gene, D gene, V gene. D genes are given only for firm matches. The size field is filled for only some rows; it gives once, few, many or a size class.

CDR3aa: CASSPKVGQFYGYTF
CDR3nt: TGTGCCAGCAGCCCCAAGGTTGGACAGTTCTATGGCTACACCTTC
abundance: .
j_gene: TRBJ1-2
d_gene: .
v_gene: TRBV3-1/TRBV3-2

CDR3aa: CASWTGQGGDIQYF
CDR3nt: TGTGCCAGCTGGACCGGGCAGGGAGGGGACATTCAGTACTTC
abundance: .
j_gene: TRBJ2-4
d_gene: TRBD2
v_gene: TRBV7-8

CDR3aa: CANPDRGWETQYF
CDR3nt: TGCGCCAACCCGGACAGGGGCTGGGAGACCCAGTACTTC
abundance: .
j_gene: TRBJ2-5
d_gene: TRBD1
v_gene: TRBV10-1

CDR3aa: CASSQGQGRETQYF
CDR3nt: TGCGCCAGCAGCCAAGGACAGGGTCGGGAGACCCAGTACTTC
abundance: .
j_gene: TRBJ2-5
d_gene: TRBD1
v_gene: TRBV4-3

CDR3aa: CASSPSGVHYGYTF
CDR3nt: TGTGCCAGCTCACCGTCCGGGGTTCACTATGGCTACACCTTC
abundance: .
j_gene: TRBJ1-2
d_gene: .
v_gene: TRBV18

CDR3aa: CAISEQTGVGQPQHF
CDR3nt: TGTGCCATCAGTGAGCAGACAGGGGTAGGACAGCCCCAGCATTTT
abundance: .
j_gene: TRBJ1-5
d_gene: TRBD1
v_gene: TRBV10-3

CDR3aa: CASSSVTVSEAFF
CDR3nt: TGTGCCAGCAGTTCCGTGACTGTGTCTGAAGCTTTCTTT
abundance: few
j_gene: TRBJ1-1
d_gene: .
v_gene: TRBV6-5

CDR3aa: CASSYAEMNTEAFF
CDR3nt: TGTGCCAGCAGTTACGCGGAGATGAACACTGAAGCTTTCTTT
abundance: .
j_gene: TRBJ1-1
d_gene: .
v_gene: TRBV6-6

CDR3aa: CASSNPGQGAEETQYF
CDR3nt: TGTGCCAGCAGTAACCCCGGACAGGGGGCAGAAGAGACCCAGTACTTC
abundance: .
j_gene: TRBJ2-5
d_gene: TRBD1
v_gene: TRBV6-6

CDR3aa: CASSGGQSFGNEQFF
CDR3nt: TGCGCCAGCAGCGGGGGACAGTCGTTTGGGAATGAGCAGTTCTTC
abundance: .
j_gene: TRBJ2-1
d_gene: TRBD1
v_gene: TRBV5-1

CDR3aa: CASRGIGYEQYF
CDR3nt: TGTGCCAGCCGGGGGATCGGTTACGAGCAGTACTTC
abundance: .
j_gene: TRBJ2-7
d_gene: .
v_gene: TRBV13

CDR3aa: CASSPSWRGNTDTQYF
CDR3nt: TGTGCCAGCAGCCCGTCTTGGCGGGGGAACACAGATACGCAGTATTTT
abundance: .
j_gene: TRBJ2-3
d_gene: TRBD2
v_gene: TRBV7-6

CDR3aa: CASSSQGAGDGNEQFF
CDR3nt: TGTGCCAGCAGCTCCCAAGGGGCAGGGGATGGCAATGAGCAGTTCTTC
abundance: .
j_gene: TRBJ2-1
d_gene: .
v_gene: TRBV11-2

CDR3aa: CSVEGGADRGPDTQYF
CDR3nt: TGCAGCGTTGAAGGGGGGGCGGACAGGGGCCCAGATACGCAGTATTTT
abundance: .
j_gene: TRBJ2-3
d_gene: TRBD1
v_gene: TRBV29-1

CDR3aa: CASSPSDGLAGGQNGELFF
CDR3nt: TGTGCCAGCAGCCCGAGTGATGGACTAGCGGGGGGGCAGAACGGGGAGCTGTTTTTT
abundance: .
j_gene: TRBJ2-2
d_gene: .
v_gene: TRBV21-1

CDR3aa: CAISGGGSSNQPQHF
CDR3nt: TGTGCCATCAGTGGGGGGGGGAGTAGCAATCAGCCCCAGCATTTT
abundance: .
j_gene: TRBJ1-5
d_gene: .
v_gene: TRBV10-3

CDR3aa: CASSLGAPRGKYEQYF
CDR3nt: TGTGCCAGCAGCTTAGGGGCCCCCAGGGGCAAGTACGAGCAGTACTTC
abundance: .
j_gene: TRBJ2-7
d_gene: .
v_gene: TRBV7-6

CDR3aa: CASSELTNTGELFF
CDR3nt: TGTGCCAGCAGTGAATTGACTAACACCGGGGAGCTGTTTTTT
abundance: .
j_gene: TRBJ2-2
d_gene: .
v_gene: TRBV2

CDR3aa: CASSARTGATEAFF
CDR3nt: TGTGCCAGCAGTGCCCGGACAGGGGCTACTGAAGCTTTCTTT
abundance: .
j_gene: TRBJ1-1
d_gene: TRBD1
v_gene: TRBV2

CDR3aa: CASSPQGIMDTGELFF
CDR3nt: TGTGCCAGCTCACCACAGGGGATTATGGACACCGGGGAGCTGTTTTTT
abundance: .
j_gene: TRBJ2-2
d_gene: .
v_gene: TRBV18

CDR3aa: CASSYSLSFSEQFF
CDR3nt: TGTGCCAGCAGTTATTCCCTATCGTTTAGTGAGCAGTTCTTC
abundance: .
j_gene: TRBJ2-1
d_gene: .
v_gene: TRBV6-5

CDR3aa: CASSMGADANYGYTF
CDR3nt: TGTGCCAGTAGTATGGGGGCAGATGCTAACTATGGCTACACCTTC
abundance: .
j_gene: TRBJ1-2
d_gene: .
v_gene: TRBV19

CDR3aa: CASRAAGDILNEQFF
CDR3nt: TGCGCCAGCAGGGCTGCAGGGGATATACTGAATGAGCAGTTCTTC
abundance: .
j_gene: TRBJ2-1
d_gene: .
v_gene: TRBV5-1

CDR3aa: CAWRPTSGGAGRRETQYF
CDR3nt: TGTGCCTGGAGGCCTACTAGCGGGGGGGCCGGGAGGCGAGAGACCCAGTACTTC
abundance: once
j_gene: TRBJ2-5
d_gene: TRBD2
v_gene: TRBV30

CDR3aa: CASSKPGGSYEQYF
CDR3nt: TGTGCCAGCAGCAAACCAGGGGGTTCCTACGAGCAGTACTTC
abundance: few
j_gene: TRBJ2-7
d_gene: TRBD1
v_gene: TRBV13

CDR3aa: CASRRGGSGNTIYF
CDR3nt: TGTGCCAGCAGACGGGGAGGCTCTGGAAACACCATATATTTT
abundance: .
j_gene: TRBJ1-3
d_gene: .
v_gene: TRBV14

CDR3aa: CASSSGTGVNTEAFF
CDR3nt: TGCGCCAGCAGCTCAGGGACAGGGGTGAACACTGAAGCTTTCTTT
abundance: .
j_gene: TRBJ1-1
d_gene: TRBD1
v_gene: TRBV5-1

CDR3aa: CASSLAQIYGYTF
CDR3nt: TGTGCCAGCAGTTTGGCCCAGATCTATGGCTACACCTTC
abundance: few
j_gene: TRBJ1-2
d_gene: .
v_gene: TRBV12-3/TRBV12-4

CDR3aa: CASSRERNQPQHF
CDR3nt: TGTGCCAGTAGCAGGGAACGCAATCAGCCCCAGCATTTT
abundance: .
j_gene: TRBJ1-5
d_gene: .
v_gene: TRBV19

CDR3aa: CASSLGGSGGETDTQYF
CDR3nt: TGCGCCAGCAGCTTGGGCGGTAGCGGGGGGGAGACAGATACGCAGTATTTT
abundance: .
j_gene: TRBJ2-3
d_gene: TRBD2
v_gene: TRBV5-1

CDR3aa: CASSLGVDNSPLHF
CDR3nt: TGTGCCAGCAGCTTGGGTGTCGATAATTCACCCCTCCACTTT
abundance: .
j_gene: TRBJ1-6
d_gene: .
v_gene: TRBV5-4

CDR3aa: CASSPVGSQGQSQETQYF
CDR3nt: TGTGCCAGCTCACCAGTTGGGAGCCAGGGACAGTCCCAAGAGACCCAGTACTTC
abundance: .
j_gene: TRBJ2-5
d_gene: TRBD1
v_gene: TRBV18

CDR3aa: CASTRSWNEGSEAFF
CDR3nt: TGTGCCAGCACCCGTTCCTGGAACGAGGGTTCTGAAGCTTTCTTT
abundance: .
j_gene: TRBJ1-1
d_gene: .
v_gene: TRBV5-4

CDR3aa: CASSVEGAGYEQYF
CDR3nt: TGTGCCAGCAGCGTAGAGGGGGCGGGTTACGAGCAGTACTTC
abundance: .
j_gene: TRBJ2-7
d_gene: TRBD1
v_gene: TRBV9

CDR3aa: CASESAYNSPLHF
CDR3nt: TGTGCCAGCGAAAGCGCCTATAATTCACCCCTCCACTTT
abundance: .
j_gene: TRBJ1-6
d_gene: .
v_gene: TRBV21-1

CDR3aa: CASSSLTSGGGYSTDTQYF
CDR3nt: TGTGCCAGCAGCTCCTTGACTAGCGGGGGGGGTTATTCCACAGATACGCAGTATTTT
abundance: .
j_gene: TRBJ2-3
d_gene: TRBD2
v_gene: TRBV7-2

CDR3aa: CASSGGTASSGNTIYF
CDR3nt: TGTGCCAGCAGCGGGGGGACGGCCTCCTCTGGAAACACCATATATTTT
abundance: few
j_gene: TRBJ1-3
d_gene: .
v_gene: TRBV5-5

CDR3aa: CASARSAGGTSGNTIYF
CDR3nt: TGTGCCAGCGCCCGTTCAGCAGGGGGGACCTCTGGAAACACCATATATTTT
abundance: .
j_gene: TRBJ1-3
d_gene: TRBD1
v_gene: TRBV18

CDR3aa: CASSNQGGLSEAFF
CDR3nt: TGTGCCAGTAGTAACCAGGGTGGGCTGAGTGAAGCTTTCTTT
abundance: .
j_gene: TRBJ1-1
d_gene: .
v_gene: TRBV19

CDR3aa: CASSQTGQAENTEAFF
CDR3nt: TGCGCCAGCAGCCAAACGGGACAGGCGGAGAACACTGAAGCTTTCTTT
abundance: few
j_gene: TRBJ1-1
d_gene: TRBD1
v_gene: TRBV4-1

CDR3aa: CASSSSGDYNEQFF
CDR3nt: TGTGCCAGCAGTTCTAGCGGAGACTACAATGAGCAGTTCTTC
abundance: .
j_gene: TRBJ2-1
d_gene: TRBD2
v_gene: TRBV6-6

CDR3aa: CASSRTGVGGYTF
CDR3nt: TGTGCCAGCAGCCGAACAGGGGTCGGTGGCTACACCTTC
abundance: .
j_gene: TRBJ1-2
d_gene: TRBD1
v_gene: TRBV6-6

CDR3aa: CASSQTSGDGADTQYF
CDR3nt: TGTGCCAGCAGTCAGACTAGCGGGGACGGCGCAGATACGCAGTATTTT
abundance: .
j_gene: TRBJ2-3
d_gene: TRBD2
v_gene: TRBV6-2/TRBV6-3

CDR3aa: CASSQLAGGNNEQFF
CDR3nt: TGTGCCAGCAGCCAACTAGCGGGGGGGAACAATGAGCAGTTCTTC
abundance: .
j_gene: TRBJ2-1
d_gene: TRBD2
v_gene: TRBV14

CDR3aa: CASSLGTSLYEQYF
CDR3nt: TGTGCCAGCAGCTTAGGGACTAGTCTTTACGAGCAGTACTTC
abundance: .
j_gene: TRBJ2-7
d_gene: TRBD2
v_gene: TRBV7-2

CDR3aa: CASSPGTSSYEQYF
CDR3nt: TGTGCCAGCAGCCCTGGGACATCCTCCTACGAGCAGTACTTC
abundance: .
j_gene: TRBJ2-7
d_gene: .
v_gene: TRBV7-6